The 32 T cell receptor beta chains below all came from one sample that was sequenced in a study of PD-1 blockade in classical Hodgkin lymphoma. All patients relapsed after autologous stem cell transplantation, and brentuximab vedotin exposure varied. Measured with immunoSEQ multiplex PCR; TCRdb has only the in-frame clones, and not every one. The sample yields fewer than 20,000 clones, around 86% seen once. Sequencing used peripheral blood mononuclear cells (PBMCs), obtained before the second cycle of nivolumab. These receptors were collected from a human donor with classical Hodgkin lymphoma.

The V gene is TRBV6-5, the J gene TRBJ2-1, with 7 bases matching TRBD2. The length of the CDR3 is 16 residues. V shed 4 bases, J shed 4 bases, and the junction held 10 bases outside the gene matches. Germline CDR1 is MNHEY and CDR2 is SVGAGI. The CDR3 reads CASSSLTGGRYNEQFF. CDR3 nucleotides: TGTGCCAGCAGTTCGCTAACGGGGGGTCGTTACAATGAGCAGTTCTTC.

V and J are TRBV7-9 and TRBJ1-4; no reliable D call. Germline CDR1 is SEHNR and CDR2 is FQNEAQ (reference sequence). V lost 1 base and J 5 bases, leaving 11 bases between the germline ends. The CDR3 has 15 residues. CDR3 loop: CASSLGGGPNEKLFF. The DNA of the CDR3 is TGTGCCAGCAGCTTAGGGGGTGGTCCCAATGAAAAACTGTTTTTT.

The chain couples TRBV6-6 to TRBJ2-1, with D perhaps matching TRBD1 or TRBD2 (5 bases each). CDR1 is MNHNY, CDR2 SVGAGI, per germline (reference sequence). The germline V and J ends were trimmed by 6 bases and 6 bases, with 21 bases remaining between them. This CDR3 region has 16 residues. In DNA, the CDR3 is TGTGCCAGCAGCCCTCCCGCCGGGGTTGGGGGCAATGAGCAGTTCTTC. Translated: CASSPPAGVGGNEQFF.

V and J are TRBV6-1 and TRBJ1-3; a possible D gene is TRBD1 (5 bases). The length of the CDR3 is 15 residues. Germline CDR1 MNHNS, CDR2 SASEGT. Between the trimmed V and J ends, which lost 8 bases and 4 bases, there was a span of 18 bases. DNA of the CDR3: TGTGCCAGCTACGTCTTGGGGGTAGGGGGAAACACCATATATTTT. This sequence encodes CASYVLGVGGNTIYF.

This clone was detected only a few times. The chain links TRBV6-1 to TRBJ2-7; TRBD2 is a possible D gene (5 bases). Trimming pared 8 bases from V and 0 bases from J, leaving 14 bases between. Germline V lookup: CDR1 MNHNS, CDR2 SASEGT. The CDR3 spans 14 residues. CDR3 amino acids: CASLDLGSSYEQYF. In nucleotides, the CDR3 is TGTGCCAGCCTTGACCTGGGGAGCTCCTACGAGCAGTACTTC.

This clone was picked up a small number of times. Compared with germline, one end of the junction differs, possibly owing to a read error. The rearrangement joins TRBV6-6 to TRBJ2-1, with D possibly being TRBD1 (5 bases). CDR3 length equals 13 residues. From germline, CDR1 is MNHNY and CDR2 SVGAGI (reference sequence). DNA for the CDR3: TGTGCCAGCAGTTACTCGAAGGGGAATGGGCAGTTCTTC. This encodes CASSYSKGNGQFF.

The CDR3 bases are TGTGCCAGCAGCTTAGCGATAGCGGGGGGTGAAATTTACAATGAGCAGTTCTTC. Translating gives CASSLAIAGGEIYNEQFF. The rearrangement links TRBV7-2 to TRBJ2-1, with 10 positions matching TRBD2. In germline, CDR1 is SGHTA, CDR2 FQGNSA. This CDR3 comprises 18 residues. J was trimmed by 4 bases and V by 0 bases; bases with no gene match: 9.

The chain has TRBV4-3 and TRBJ1-2, with TRBD1 matching over 11 bases. V lost 0 bases, J lost 8 bases, and 2 bases stayed unmatched. The CDR3 covers 14 residues. The germline V gene encodes CDR1 LGHNA and CDR2 YSLEER. The CDR3: CASSQEGTGGGYTF. DNA for the CDR3: TGCGCCAGCAGCCAAGAAGGGACAGGGGGAGGCTACACCTTC.

The chain combines TRBV7-2 with TRBJ1-2, with 7 bases matching TRBD1. Per germline, CDR1 SGHTA and CDR2 FQGNSA. This CDR3 contains 15 residues. The V segment lost 5 bases and the J segment 0 bases; nucleotides outside the gene matches: 6. The CDR3 nucleotides are TGTGCCAGCAGCCTAGGGGACAGACCTAACTATGGCTACACCTTC. This encodes CASSLGDRPNYGYTF.

This rearrangement joins TRBV9 to TRBJ2-7, with TRBD2 matching 11 bases. Germline assignment: CDR1 SGDLS and CDR2 YYNGEE. CDR3 size: 18 residues. The junction had 8 bases not matched to a gene; V was cut back by 0 bases and J by 0 bases. CDR3 DNA sequence: TGTGCCAGCAGCGTAGGAGGTAGCGGGGGGGCCCCCTCCTACGAGCAGTACTTC. It translates to CASSVGGSGGAPSYEQYF.

This clone occurred a few times. The chain is built from TRBV5-1 and TRBJ2-7, with 10 bases that match TRBD1. The V segment lost 4 bases and the J segment 6 bases; nucleotides outside the gene matches: 7. CDR1 and CDR2 from the germline V gene are SGHRS and YFSETQ. The CDR3 spans 14 residues. CDR3 in DNA: TGCGCCAGCAGCGTCCGGGACAGGGGCTCCGAGCAGTACTTC. Its translation: CASSVRDRGSEQYF.

In DNA, the CDR3 is TGTGCCAGCAGTAGGACTCGAACAGATACGCAGTATTTT. This codes for CASSRTRTDTQYF. The J gene is TRBJ2-3, the V gene TRBV6-1; possibly TRBD2 for D (5 bases). With 5 bases removed from V and 3 bases from J, the gap between germline ends came to 9 bases. Germline V CDR1 and CDR2: MNHNS, SASEGT. The CDR3 has 13 residues.

The V and J genes are TRBV2 and TRBJ1-4; 8 nucleotides align to TRBD1. The germline V gene encodes CDR1 SNHLY and CDR2 FYNNEI. CDR3 length equals 16 residues. Trimming removed 5 bases from V and 2 bases from J; junction bases left unmatched: 7. The CDR3 nucleotides read TGTGCCAGCAGTCGGACAGGGATAGCGACTAATGAAAAACTGTTTTTT. Translation gives CASSRTGIATNEKLFF.

The chain recombines TRBV5-1 with TRBJ2-1, with 11 positions matching TRBD2. CDR3 size: 14 residues. Trimming at V came to 4 bases and at J to 8 bases, leaving 5 bases not matched to a gene. Germline loops: CDR1 SGHRS, CDR2 YFSETQ. The CDR3 loop reads CASSTSGGGDEQFF. CDR3 sequence (DNA): TGCGCCAGCAGCACTAGCGGGGGAGGCGATGAGCAGTTCTTC. The full variable domain, in which reference TRBV5-1 and TRBJ2-1 provide the parts outside the CDR3, is KAGVTQTPRYLIKTRGQQVTLSCSPISGHRSVSWYQQTPGQGLQFLFEYFSETQRNKGNFPGRFSGRQFSNSRSEMNVSTLELGDSALYLCASSTSGGGDEQFFGPGTRLTVL.

The J gene is TRBJ1-2, the V gene TRBV20-1; D is unclear. The V gene's germline CDR1 is DFQATT and CDR2 SNEGSKA (reference sequence). The CDR3 consists of 11 residues. V lost 3 bases and J lost 4, with 6 bases in between. The CDR3 sequence: CSASWAYGYTF. The CDR3 nucleotides read TGCAGTGCTAGCTGGGCCTATGGCTACACCTTC.

The chain has TRBV30 and TRBJ1-5; tentatively, D is TRBD1 (6 bases). The CDR3 extends over 13 amino acids. Per the germline V gene, CDR1 is GTSNPN and CDR2 is SVGIG (reference sequence). Trimming shortened V by 1 base and J by 4 bases, and 8 bases separated the two germline ends. Written as DNA, the CDR3 is TGTGCCTGGAGTGGGACAGCGAATCAGCCCCAGCATTTT. It encodes CAWSGTANQPQHF. Full variable domain (missing parts from reference TRBV30 and TRBJ1-5): SQTIHQWPATLVQPVGSPLSLECTVEGTSNPNLYWYRQAAGRGLQLLFYSVGIGQISSEVPQNLSASRPQDRQFILSSKKLLLSDSGFYLCAWSGTANQPQHFGDGTRLSIL.

V gene TRBV4-1 combines with J gene TRBJ2-7; tentatively, D is TRBD1 (7 bases). There are 17 residues in the CDR3. The germline V gene has CDR1 MGHRA and CDR2 YSYEKL. V lost 1 base, J lost 0 bases, and 16 bases lay in between. The CDR3 DNA is TGCGCCAGCAGCCAAGCCCTAGGAGGGGACAGCTCCTACGAGCAGTACTTC. It yields the protein CASSQALGGDSSYEQYF.

The chain joins TRBV14 to TRBJ1-1, with 8 bases matching TRBD1. Germline lookup yields CDR1 SGHDN and CDR2 FVKESK. The CDR3 extends over 15 amino acids. Trimming cost V 3 bases and J 5 bases; bases outside gene matches: 8. DNA of the CDR3: TGTGCCAGCAGCCAGAGTTTGCAGGGGGCTACTGAAGCTTTCTTT. Translation: CASSQSLQGATEAFF.

This clone appeared a single time. This chain connects TRBV2 to TRBJ1-1, with 7 bases aligning to TRBD1. Trimming cost V 8 bases and J 2 bases; bases outside gene matches: 8. Germline V lookup: CDR1 SNHLY, CDR2 FYNNEI. CDR3 length equals 14 residues. DNA of the CDR3: TGTGCCAGCGGCCCGACAGGGCCCAACACTGAAGCTTTCTTT. It translates to CASGPTGPNTEAFF.

This chain links TRBV7-6 with TRBJ2-2, with 12 bases identical to TRBD1. The CDR3 is 16 amino acids. In germline, CDR1 is SGHVS, CDR2 FNYEAQ. Trimming cost V 5 bases and J 4 bases; bases outside gene matches: 5. In DNA form, the CDR3 reads TGTGCCAGCAGCCCCTGGGACAGGGGGCCCACCGGGGAGCTGTTTTTT. It translates to CASSPWDRGPTGELFF.

The chain has TRBV9 and TRBJ2-1, with TRBD2 identical over 12 bases. CDR3 length: 16 residues. After removal of 1 base from V and 5 bases from J, the junction contained 4 bases not matched to a gene. The germline gives CDR1 SGDLS, CDR2 YYNGEE. The CDR3 region is CASSVSGLAGNNEQFF. DNA for the CDR3: TGTGCCAGCAGCGTAAGTGGACTAGCGGGGAACAATGAGCAGTTCTTC.

The chain combines TRBV6-5 with TRBJ1-4; D not certain. There are 15 residues in the CDR3. The germline gives CDR1 MNHEY, CDR2 SVGAGI. Trimming left V 7 bases short and J 0 bases short, with 12 bases between. The CDR3 bases are TGTGCCAGCATGGGGTCCTTAGCAACTAATGAAAAACTGTTTTTT. Amino acid sequence: CASMGSLATNEKLFF.

The CDR3 bases are TGTGCCATCAGCGGAGACCCGATTGCCGGGACAGGGGGCAGAAGCAATCAGCCCCAGCATTTT. This codes for CAISGDPIAGTGGRSNQPQHF. The chain is built from TRBV10-3 and TRBJ1-5, with 12 bases lining up with TRBD1. The CDR3 extends over 21 amino acids. V lost 6 bases and J lost 1; bases outside the gene matches: 19. Germline values: CDR1 ENHRY, CDR2 SYGVKD.

The chain employs TRBV2 and TRBJ1-2; D not resolved. The germline V gene encodes CDR1 SNHLY and CDR2 FYNNEI. The CDR3 sequence is 13 residues long. Trimming pared 2 bases from V and 4 bases from J, leaving 8 bases between. The CDR3 reads CASSETKGYGYTF. CDR3 bases: TGTGCCAGCAGTGAAACCAAGGGCTATGGCTACACCTTC.

The rearrangement joins TRBV6-1 to TRBJ2-7; TRBD1 agrees at 7 bases. Germline assignment: CDR1 MNHNS and CDR2 SASEGT. V gave up 5 bases and J gave up 3 bases; unmatched junction bases: 7. The CDR3 totals 14 residues. CDR3 protein: CASSPDRLSYEQYF. CDR3 nucleotide sequence: TGTGCCAGCAGTCCGGACAGGCTGAGCTACGAGCAGTACTTC.

CDR3 coding DNA: TGTGCCACCAGCAGAGTTGACGGGGTAACCGCCGGGGAGCTGTTTTTT. Encoded protein: CATSRVDGVTAGELFF. The chain joins TRBV15 to TRBJ2-2, with D possibly being TRBD2 (5 bases). There are 16 residues in the CDR3. The germline V gene encodes CDR1 LNHNV and CDR2 YYDKDF (reference sequence). V lost 1 base and J 6 bases, leaving 15 bases between the germline ends.

The CDR3 coding sequence is TGCGCCAGCATGAGGCTAGCGGGGATCCAAGAGACCCAGTACTTC. It codes for CASMRLAGIQETQYF. The rearrangement joins TRBV5-1 to TRBJ2-5; 9 bases are a match to TRBD2. This CDR3 is built from 15 residues. With 6 bases clipped from V and 1 base from J, the junction kept 7 bases outside the gene matches. Germline CDR1 and CDR2: SGHRS and YFSETQ. Using reference TRBV5-1 and TRBJ2-5 for the parts outside the CDR3, the full variable domain is KAGVTQTPRYLIKTRGQQVTLSCSPISGHRSVSWYQQTPGQGLQFLFEYFSETQRNKGNFPGRFSGRQFSNSRSEMNVSTLELGDSALYLCASMRLAGIQETQYFGPGTRLLVL.

The count of this clone is one. The chain is built from TRBV18 and TRBJ2-5; D might be TRBD1 (5 bases). Deletions cut 1 base from V and 2 bases from J, with 14 bases between. This CDR3 comprises 16 residues. Germline V gives CDR1 KGHSH, CDR2 LQKENI. The CDR3 loop reads CASSPQETASQETQYF. In DNA, the CDR3 is TGTGCCAGCTCACCACAGGAGACAGCCTCGCAAGAGACCCAGTACTTC. The full variable domain, its missing parts supplied by reference TRBV18 and TRBJ2-5, is NAGVMQNPRHLVRRRGQEARLRCSPMKGHSHVYWYRQLPEEGLKFMVYLQKENIIDESGMPKERFSAEFPKEGPSILRIQQVVRGDSAAYFCASSPQETASQETQYFGPGTRLLVL.

The gene calls are TRBV7-8 and TRBJ2-4; D is perhaps TRBD2 (6 bases). V shed 1 base and J shed 0 bases, with 10 bases lying between them. Germline assignment: CDR1 SGHVS and CDR2 FQNEAQ. CDR3 length equals 16 residues. CDR3 sequence (DNA): TGTGCCAGCAGCTTAGTTGGGGGACTAGCCAAAAACATTCAGTACTTC. It yields the protein CASSLVGGLAKNIQYF.

The genes are TRBV30 and TRBJ1-2; D not certain. The CDR3 has 10 residues. Germline lookup yields CDR1 GTSNPN and CDR2 SVGIG (reference sequence). The CDR3 protein is CGTGNYGYTF. CDR3 bases: TGTGGTACTGGGAACTATGGCTACACCTTC.

The V call is TRBV7-9, the J call TRBJ1-1, with 8 bases lining up with TRBD1. CDR3 length: 14 amino acids. Trimming cost V 3 bases and J 2 bases; bases outside gene matches: 2. Per germline, CDR1 SEHNR and CDR2 FQNEAQ (reference sequence). The CDR3: CASSFRGLNTEAFF. In nucleotides, the CDR3 is TGTGCCAGCAGCTTCAGGGGGCTAAACACTGAAGCTTTCTTT.

The CDR3 coding sequence is TGTGCCAGCAGCCGCCGGGGCGACGCGAATTCACCCCTCCACTTT. Its protein is CASSRRGDANSPLHF. V usage is TRBV6-5 and J usage is TRBJ1-6; D is possibly TRBD1 (5 bases). V lost 6 bases to trimming and J lost 7 bases, with 16 bases between them. The CDR3 extends over 15 amino acids. Germline V gene lookup returns CDR1 MNHEY and CDR2 SVGAGI.